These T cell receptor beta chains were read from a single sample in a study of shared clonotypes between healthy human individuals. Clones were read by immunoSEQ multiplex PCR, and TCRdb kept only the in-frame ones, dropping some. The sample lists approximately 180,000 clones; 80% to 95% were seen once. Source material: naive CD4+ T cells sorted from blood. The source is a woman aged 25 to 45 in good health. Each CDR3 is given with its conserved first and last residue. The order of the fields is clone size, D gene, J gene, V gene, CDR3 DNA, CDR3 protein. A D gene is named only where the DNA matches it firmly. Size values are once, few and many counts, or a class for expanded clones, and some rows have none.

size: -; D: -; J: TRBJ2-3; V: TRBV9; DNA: TGTGCCAGCAGCTCCCAGTTTCGGACAGATACGCAGTATTTT; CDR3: CASSSQFRTDTQYF
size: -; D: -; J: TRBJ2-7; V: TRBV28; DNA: TGTGCCAGCAGCTGGAGGAGCTCCTACGAGCAGTACTTC; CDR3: CASSWRSSYEQYF
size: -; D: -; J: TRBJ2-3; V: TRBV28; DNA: TGTGCCAGCAGCGACCCGGTGGCGGATACGCAGTATTTT; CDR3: CASSDPVADTQYF
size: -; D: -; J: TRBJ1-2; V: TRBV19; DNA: TGTGCCAGTTCCAGGACAAACTATGGCTACACCTTC; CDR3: CASSRTNYGYTF
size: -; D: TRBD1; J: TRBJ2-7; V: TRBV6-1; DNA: TGTGCCAGCAGCGGACAGGGGCGAGAGCAGTACTTC; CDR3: CASSGQGREQYF
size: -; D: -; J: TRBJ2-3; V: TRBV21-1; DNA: TGTGCCAGCAGCAGAAACAGGGGCACAGATACGCAGTATTTT; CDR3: CASSRNRGTDTQYF
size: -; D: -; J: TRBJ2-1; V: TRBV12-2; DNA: TGTGCAAGTCGCTTAGGGAATGAGCAGTTCTTC; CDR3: CASRLGNEQFF
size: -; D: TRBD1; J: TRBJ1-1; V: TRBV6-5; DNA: TGTGCCAGCAGTCGCCGGACAGGGGATCAGAGGGAAGCTTTCTTT; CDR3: CASSRRTGDQREAFF
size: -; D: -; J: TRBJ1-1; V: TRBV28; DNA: TGTGCCAGCAGTTTATCGACGGAAGCTTTCTTT; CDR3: CASSLSTEAFF
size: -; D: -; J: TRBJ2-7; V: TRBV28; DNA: TGTGCCAGCAGTGACGGGACATTCCCCTACGAGCAGTACTTC; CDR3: CASSDGTFPYEQYF
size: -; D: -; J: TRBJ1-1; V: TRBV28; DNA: TGTGCCAGCACGGGGGGAATCATGAACACTGAAGCTTTCTTT; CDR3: CASTGGIMNTEAFF
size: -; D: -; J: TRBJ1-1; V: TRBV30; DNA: TGTGCCTGGAGTGTTGGGGGCCCGGGCACTGAAGCTTTCTTT; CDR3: CAWSVGGPGTEAFF
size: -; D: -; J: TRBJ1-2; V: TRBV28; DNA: TGTGCCAGCAGTTTATCCGTGGCCTATGGCTACACCTTC; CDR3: CASSLSVAYGYTF
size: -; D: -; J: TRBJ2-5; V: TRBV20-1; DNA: TGCAGTGCTAGAGAAGCGTGGGAGCAGTACTTC; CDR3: CSAREAWEQYF
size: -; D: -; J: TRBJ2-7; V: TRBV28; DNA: TGTGCCAGCAGTTTAAGTTGGCGGGGCAGAGACTACGAGCAGTACTTC; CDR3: CASSLSWRGRDYEQYF
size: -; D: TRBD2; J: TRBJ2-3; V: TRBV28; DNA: TGTGCCAGCAGTTTCCACTCAACCCCTTCTAGCGGGAGTAGCTCAGATACGCAGTATTTT; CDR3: CASSFHSTPSSGSSSDTQYF
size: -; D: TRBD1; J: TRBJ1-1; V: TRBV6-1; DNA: TGTGCCAGCAGCCAAGGACAGGGGGCTTTCTTT; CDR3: CASSQGQGAFF
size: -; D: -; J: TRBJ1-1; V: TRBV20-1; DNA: TGCAGTGCTGCGCCGGGAACTGAAGCTTTCTTT; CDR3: CSAAPGTEAFF
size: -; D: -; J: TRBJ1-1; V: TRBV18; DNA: TGTGCCAGCTCACCCATATCGGGGAACACTGAAGCTTTCTTT; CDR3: CASSPISGNTEAFF
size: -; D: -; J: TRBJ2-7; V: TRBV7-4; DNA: TGTGCCAGCAGCCCAGACCGGGGACCGGAGTACTTC; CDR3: CASSPDRGPEYF
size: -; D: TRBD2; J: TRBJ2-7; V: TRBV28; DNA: TGTGCCAGCAGGGACGGGGCTAGCGGGTTCCACGAGCAGTACTTC; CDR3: CASRDGASGFHEQYF
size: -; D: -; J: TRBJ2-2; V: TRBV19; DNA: TGTGCCAGTGGAATCCCTGACTACTACACCGGGGAGCTGTTTTTT; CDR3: CASGIPDYYTGELFF
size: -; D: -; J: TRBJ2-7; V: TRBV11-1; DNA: TGTGCCAGCAGCCCTGATAGCGCCGAGCAGTACTTC; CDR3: CASSPDSAEQYF
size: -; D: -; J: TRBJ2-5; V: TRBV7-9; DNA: TGTGCCAGCAGCTTAGGACGAGAGACCCAGTACTTC; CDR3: CASSLGRETQYF
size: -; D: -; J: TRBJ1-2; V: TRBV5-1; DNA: TGCGCCAGCAGTAGAGGGGGGAACGATGGCTACACCTTC; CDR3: CASSRGGNDGYTF
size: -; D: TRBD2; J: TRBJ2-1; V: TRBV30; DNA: TGTGCCTGGAGCATTCAGATCACTAGCGGGAGTGCCAATGAGCAGTTCTTC; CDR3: CAWSIQITSGSANEQFF
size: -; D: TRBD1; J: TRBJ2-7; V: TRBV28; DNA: TGTGCCAGCAGTGTGCCGGGACAGGGGAACTACGAGCAGTACTTC; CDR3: CASSVPGQGNYEQYF
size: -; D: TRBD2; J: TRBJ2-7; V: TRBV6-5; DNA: TGTGCCACCGGGGGTAGCGGGCCCGCCTACGAGCAGTACTTC; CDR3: CATGGSGPAYEQYF
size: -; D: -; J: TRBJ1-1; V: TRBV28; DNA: TGTGCCAGCAGTTCCAGGTTGCCTGAAGCTTTCTTT; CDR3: CASSSRLPEAFF
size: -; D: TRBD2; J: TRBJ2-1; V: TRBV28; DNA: TGTGCCAGCAGTTTATTTGGCCCGGGGGGTTCCCATGAGCAGTTCTTC; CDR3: CASSLFGPGGSHEQFF
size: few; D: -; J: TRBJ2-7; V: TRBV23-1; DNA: TGCGCCAGCAGTCAATACACAGGGAAAGTCGATGAGCAGTACTTC; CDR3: CASSQYTGKVDEQYF
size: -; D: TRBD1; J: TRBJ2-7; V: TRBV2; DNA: TGTGCCAGCAGTGAAGACAGGGGTTTACGCGAGCAGTACTTC; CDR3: CASSEDRGLREQYF
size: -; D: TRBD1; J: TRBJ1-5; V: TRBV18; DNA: TGTGCCAGCTCACGGGACAGAGATCAGCCCCAGCATTTT; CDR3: CASSRDRDQPQHF
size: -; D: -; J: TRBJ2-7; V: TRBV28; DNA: TGTGCCAGCAGTCCGTCCGTCGGCGAGCAGTACTTC; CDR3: CASSPSVGEQYF
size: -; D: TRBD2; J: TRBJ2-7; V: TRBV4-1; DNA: TGCGCCAGCAGCCAAGGGGCTAGCGGGATAGGGCGGTTCGACGAGCAGTACTTC; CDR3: CASSQGASGIGRFDEQYF
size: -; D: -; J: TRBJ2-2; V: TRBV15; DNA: TGTGCCACCAGCAGAGCCGGTATCCCCGGGGAGCTGTTTTTT; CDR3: CATSRAGIPGELFF
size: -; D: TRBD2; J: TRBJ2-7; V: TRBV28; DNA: TGTGCCAGCAGTTTTAGCGGGAGGACCTACGAGCAGTACTTC; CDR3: CASSFSGRTYEQYF
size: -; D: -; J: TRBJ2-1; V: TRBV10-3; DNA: TGTGCCATCAGGGCGAGCGGGGACAACAATGAGCAGTTCTTC; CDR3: CAIRASGDNNEQFF
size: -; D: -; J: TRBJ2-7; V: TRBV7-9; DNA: TGTGCCAGCAGCTTCTCGGGGAGTTCGGACGAGCAGTACTTC; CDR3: CASSFSGSSDEQYF
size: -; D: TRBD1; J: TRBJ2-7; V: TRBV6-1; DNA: TGTGCCAGCAGTGCCTACGGGGCCACGACAGGGGCCTACGAGCAGTACTTC; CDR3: CASSAYGATTGAYEQYF
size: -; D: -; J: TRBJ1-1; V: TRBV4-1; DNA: TGCGCCAGCAGCCATTTCGGACAGAGCACTGAAGCTTTCTTT; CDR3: CASSHFGQSTEAFF
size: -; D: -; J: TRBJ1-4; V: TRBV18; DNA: TGTGCCAGCTCACCAAGCGAGGGGTTGGCTGAAAAACTGTTTTTT; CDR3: CASSPSEGLAEKLFF
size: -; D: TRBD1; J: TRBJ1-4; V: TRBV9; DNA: TGTGCCAGCAGCGTTAACACCGGGACAGCTAATGAAAAACTGTTTTTT; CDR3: CASSVNTGTANEKLFF
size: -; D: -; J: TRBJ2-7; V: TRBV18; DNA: TGTGCCAGCTCACCAAGGACAGAATCCTACGAGCAGTACTTC; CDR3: CASSPRTESYEQYF
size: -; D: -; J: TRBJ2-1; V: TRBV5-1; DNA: TGCGCCAGCGGCAGGTCGGGGGCCCTCTCCTACAATGAGCAGTTCTTC; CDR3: CASGRSGALSYNEQFF